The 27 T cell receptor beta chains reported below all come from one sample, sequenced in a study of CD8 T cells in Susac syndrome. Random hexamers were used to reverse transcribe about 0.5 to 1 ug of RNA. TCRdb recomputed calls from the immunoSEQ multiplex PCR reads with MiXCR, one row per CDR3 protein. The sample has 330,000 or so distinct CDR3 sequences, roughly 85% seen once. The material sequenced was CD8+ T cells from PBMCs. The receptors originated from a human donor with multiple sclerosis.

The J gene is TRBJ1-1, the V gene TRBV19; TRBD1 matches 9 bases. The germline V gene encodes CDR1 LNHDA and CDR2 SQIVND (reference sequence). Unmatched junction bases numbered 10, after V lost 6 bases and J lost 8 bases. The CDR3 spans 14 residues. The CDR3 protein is CASSLGQGFPEAFF. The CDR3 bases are TGTGCCAGTAGCTTGGGACAGGGCTTTCCCGAAGCTTTCTTT.

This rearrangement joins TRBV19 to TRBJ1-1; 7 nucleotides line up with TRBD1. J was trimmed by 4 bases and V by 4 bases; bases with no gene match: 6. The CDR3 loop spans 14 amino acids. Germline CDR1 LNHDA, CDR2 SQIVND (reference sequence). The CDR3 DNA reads TGTGCCAGTAGTAAGTTACAGGGGCCCACTGAAGCTTTCTTT. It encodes CASSKLQGPTEAFF.

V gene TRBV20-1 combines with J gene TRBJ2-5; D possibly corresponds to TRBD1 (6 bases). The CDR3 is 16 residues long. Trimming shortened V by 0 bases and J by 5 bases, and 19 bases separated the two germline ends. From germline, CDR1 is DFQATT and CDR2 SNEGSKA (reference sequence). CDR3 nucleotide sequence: TGCAGTGCTAGAGATGAACAGGGAAAGTTTTGGGAGACCCAGTACTTC. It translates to CSARDEQGKFWETQYF.

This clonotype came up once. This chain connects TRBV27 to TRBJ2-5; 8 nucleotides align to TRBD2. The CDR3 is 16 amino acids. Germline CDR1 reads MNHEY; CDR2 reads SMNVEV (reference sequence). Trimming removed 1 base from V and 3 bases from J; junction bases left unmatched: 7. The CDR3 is CASSLLGGGLEETQYF. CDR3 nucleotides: TGTGCCAGCAGTTTATTGGGCGGGGGGCTGGAAGAGACCCAGTACTTC.

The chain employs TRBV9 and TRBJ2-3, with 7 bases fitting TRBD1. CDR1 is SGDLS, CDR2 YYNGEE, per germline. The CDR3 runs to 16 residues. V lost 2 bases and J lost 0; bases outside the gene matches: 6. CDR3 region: CASSVKQGSSTDTQYF. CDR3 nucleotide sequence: TGTGCCAGCAGCGTGAAACAGGGGTCCAGCACAGATACGCAGTATTTT.

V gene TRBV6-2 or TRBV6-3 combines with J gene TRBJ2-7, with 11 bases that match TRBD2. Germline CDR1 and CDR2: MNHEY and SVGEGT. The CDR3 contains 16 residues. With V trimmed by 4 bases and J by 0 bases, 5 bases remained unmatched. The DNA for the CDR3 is TGTGCCAGCAGTTCTGGACTAGCGGGTCGCTCCTACGAGCAGTACTTC. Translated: CASSSGLAGRSYEQYF.

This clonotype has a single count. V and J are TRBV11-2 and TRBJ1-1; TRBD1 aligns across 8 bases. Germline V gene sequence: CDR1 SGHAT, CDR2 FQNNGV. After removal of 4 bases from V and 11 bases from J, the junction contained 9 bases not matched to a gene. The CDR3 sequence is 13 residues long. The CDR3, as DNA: TGTGCCAGCAGCTCGGGGACAGGACGGGACGCTTTCTTT. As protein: CASSSGTGRDAFF. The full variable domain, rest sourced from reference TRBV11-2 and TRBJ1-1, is EAGVAQSPRYKIIEKRQSVAFWCNPISGHATLYWYQQILGQGPKLLIQFQNNGVVDDSQLPKDRFSAERLKGVDSTLKIQPAKLEDSAVYLCASSSGTGRDAFFGQGTRLTVV.

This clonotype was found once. As DNA, the CDR3 is TGCAGTGCTAGATACCTAGCGGGCCTCACAGATACGCAGTATTTT. The encoded protein is CSARYLAGLTDTQYF. The chain links TRBV20-1 to TRBJ2-3; TRBD2 matches at 8 bases. With 2 bases clipped from V and 2 bases from J, the junction kept 6 bases outside the gene matches. CDR1 is DFQATT and CDR2 is SNEGSKA in the germline V gene (reference sequence). The CDR3 runs 15 residues.

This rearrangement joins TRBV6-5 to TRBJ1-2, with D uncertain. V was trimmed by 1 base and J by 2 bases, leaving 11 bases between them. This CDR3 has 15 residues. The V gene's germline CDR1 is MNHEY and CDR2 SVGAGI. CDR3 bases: TGTGCCAGCAGTTACTATACCTCAGAGAACTATGGCTACACCTTC. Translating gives CASSYYTSENYGYTF.

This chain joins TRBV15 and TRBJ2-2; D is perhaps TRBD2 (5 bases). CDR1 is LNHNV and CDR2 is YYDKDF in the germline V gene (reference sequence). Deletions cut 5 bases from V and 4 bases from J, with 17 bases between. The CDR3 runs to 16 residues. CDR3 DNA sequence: TGTGCCACCAGCCTCTTGGTCGGGGTGGCCACCGGGGAGCTGTTTTTT. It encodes CATSLLVGVATGELFF. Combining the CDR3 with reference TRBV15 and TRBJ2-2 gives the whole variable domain DAMVIQNPRYQVTQFGKPVTLSCSQTLNHNVMYWYQQKSSQAPKLLFHYYDKDFNNEADTPDNFQSRRPNTSFCFLDIRSPGLGDTAMYLCATSLLVGVATGELFFGEGSRLTVL.

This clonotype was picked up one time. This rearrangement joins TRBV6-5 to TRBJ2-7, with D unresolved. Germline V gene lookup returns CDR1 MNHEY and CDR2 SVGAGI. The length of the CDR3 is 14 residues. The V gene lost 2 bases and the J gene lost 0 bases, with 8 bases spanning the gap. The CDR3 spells CASSYKSPSYEQYF. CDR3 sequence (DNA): TGTGCCAGCAGTTACAAGTCCCCCTCCTACGAGCAGTACTTC.

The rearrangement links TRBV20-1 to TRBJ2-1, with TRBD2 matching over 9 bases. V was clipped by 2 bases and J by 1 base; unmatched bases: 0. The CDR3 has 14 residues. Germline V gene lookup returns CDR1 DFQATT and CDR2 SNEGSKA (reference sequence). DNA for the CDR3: TGCAGTGCTAGACTAGCGGGATCCTACAATGAGCAGTTCTTC. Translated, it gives CSARLAGSYNEQFF.

CDR3 coding DNA: TGTGCCAGCAGCCCAGCGGCGGGAGAGAAACAAGAGACCCAGTACTTC. It yields the protein CASSPAAGEKQETQYF. This chain connects TRBV7-4 to TRBJ2-5, with 7 positions matching TRBD2. Trimming removed 5 bases from V and 2 bases from J; junction bases left unmatched: 11. Germline assignment: CDR1 SGHVT and CDR2 SQSDAQ. This CDR3 has 16 amino acids.

The CDR3 protein is CASSLDPAGLNEQFF. DNA for the CDR3: TGTGCCAGCAGCTTAGACCCAGCGGGGCTCAATGAGCAGTTCTTC. The V call is TRBV11-2, the J call TRBJ2-1, with 7 bases aligning to TRBD2. With V trimmed by 0 bases and J by 6 bases, 5 bases remained unmatched. The CDR3 contains 15 residues. Per germline, CDR1 SGHAT and CDR2 FQNNGV. The full variable domain, in which reference TRBV11-2 and TRBJ2-1 provide the parts outside the CDR3, is EAGVAQSPRYKIIEKRQSVAFWCNPISGHATLYWYQQILGQGPKLLIQFQNNGVVDDSQLPKDRFSAERLKGVDSTLKIQPAKLEDSAVYLCASSLDPAGLNEQFFGPGTRLTVL.

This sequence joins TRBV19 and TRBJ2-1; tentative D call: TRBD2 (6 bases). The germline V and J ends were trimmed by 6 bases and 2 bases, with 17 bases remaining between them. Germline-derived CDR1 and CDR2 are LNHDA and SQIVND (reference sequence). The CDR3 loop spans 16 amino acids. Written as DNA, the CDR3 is TGTGCCAGTAGCGAACCGACACAGCGGGCCTACAATGAGCAGTTCTTC. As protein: CASSEPTQRAYNEQFF. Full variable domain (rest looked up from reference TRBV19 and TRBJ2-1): DGGITQSPKYLFRKEGQNVTLSCEQNLNHDAMYWYRQDPGQGLRLIYYSQIVNDFQKGDIAEGYSVSREKKESFPLTVTSAQKNPTAFYLCASSEPTQRAYNEQFFGPGTRLTVL.

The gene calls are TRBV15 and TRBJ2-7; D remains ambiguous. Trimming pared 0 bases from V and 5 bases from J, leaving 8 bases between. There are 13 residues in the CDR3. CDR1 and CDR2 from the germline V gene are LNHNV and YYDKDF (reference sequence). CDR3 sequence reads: CATSRDLVHEQYF. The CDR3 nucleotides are TGTGCCACCAGCAGAGATCTAGTTCACGAGCAGTACTTC. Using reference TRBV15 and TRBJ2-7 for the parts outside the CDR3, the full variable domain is DAMVIQNPRYQVTQFGKPVTLSCSQTLNHNVMYWYQQKSSQAPKLLFHYYDKDFNNEADTPDNFQSRRPNTSFCFLDIRSPGLGDTAMYLCATSRDLVHEQYFGPGTRLTVT.

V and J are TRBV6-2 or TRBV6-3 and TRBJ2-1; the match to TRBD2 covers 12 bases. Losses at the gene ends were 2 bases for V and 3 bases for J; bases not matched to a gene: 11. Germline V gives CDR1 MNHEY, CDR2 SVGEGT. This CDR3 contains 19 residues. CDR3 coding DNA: TGTGCCAGCAGTTACGGGGGCCTGACTAGCGGGAGTAACTACAATGAGCAGTTCTTC. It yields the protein CASSYGGLTSGSNYNEQFF.

In nucleotides, the CDR3 is TGTGCCAGCAGCCAAGATAGGGCTAGCGCCGATACGCAGTATTTT. Protein: CASSQDRASADTQYF. The V call is TRBV3-1, the J call TRBJ2-3; weak D call: TRBD2 (6 bases). Germline loops: CDR1 LGHDT, CDR2 YNNKEL (reference sequence). This CDR3 region has 15 residues. Trimming took 0 bases from V and 6 from J, leaving 13 bases between them.

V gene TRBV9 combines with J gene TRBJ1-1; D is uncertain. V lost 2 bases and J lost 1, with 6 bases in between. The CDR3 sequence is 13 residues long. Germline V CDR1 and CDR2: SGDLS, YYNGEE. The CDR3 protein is CASSVMTNTEAFF. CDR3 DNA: TGTGCCAGCAGCGTCATGACGAACACTGAAGCTTTCTTT.

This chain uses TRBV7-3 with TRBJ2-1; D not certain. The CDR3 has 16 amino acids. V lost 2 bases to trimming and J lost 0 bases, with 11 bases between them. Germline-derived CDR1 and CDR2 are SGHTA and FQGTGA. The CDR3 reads CASSLGSVSSYNEQFF. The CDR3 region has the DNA TGTGCCAGCAGCTTAGGTTCGGTTAGCTCCTACAATGAGCAGTTCTTC.

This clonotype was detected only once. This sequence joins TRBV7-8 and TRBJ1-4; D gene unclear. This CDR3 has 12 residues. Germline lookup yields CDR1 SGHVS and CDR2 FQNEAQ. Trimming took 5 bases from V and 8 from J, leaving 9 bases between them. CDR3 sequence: CASSNHDEKLFF. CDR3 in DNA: TGTGCCAGCAGCAATCACGACGAAAAACTGTTTTTT.

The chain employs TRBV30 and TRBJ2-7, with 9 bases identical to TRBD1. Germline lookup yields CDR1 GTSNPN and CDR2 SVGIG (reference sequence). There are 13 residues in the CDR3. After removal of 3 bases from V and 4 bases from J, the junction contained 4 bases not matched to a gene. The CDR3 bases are TGTGCCTGGAGCCGACAGGGGGTATACGAGCAGTACTTC. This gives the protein CAWSRQGVYEQYF.

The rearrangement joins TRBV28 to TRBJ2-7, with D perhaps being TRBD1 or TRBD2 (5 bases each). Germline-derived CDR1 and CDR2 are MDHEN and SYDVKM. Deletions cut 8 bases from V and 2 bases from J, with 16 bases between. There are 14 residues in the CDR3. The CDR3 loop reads CASYNEGSPYEQYF. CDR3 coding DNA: TGTGCCAGCTATAATGAGGGGTCCCCCTACGAGCAGTACTTC.

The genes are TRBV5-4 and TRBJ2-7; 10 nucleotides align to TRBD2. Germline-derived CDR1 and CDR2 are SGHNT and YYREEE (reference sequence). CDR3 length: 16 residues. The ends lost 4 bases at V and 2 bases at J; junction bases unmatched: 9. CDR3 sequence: CASSATGTSVPYEQYF. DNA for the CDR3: TGTGCCAGCAGCGCCACCGGGACTAGCGTTCCCTACGAGCAGTACTTC.

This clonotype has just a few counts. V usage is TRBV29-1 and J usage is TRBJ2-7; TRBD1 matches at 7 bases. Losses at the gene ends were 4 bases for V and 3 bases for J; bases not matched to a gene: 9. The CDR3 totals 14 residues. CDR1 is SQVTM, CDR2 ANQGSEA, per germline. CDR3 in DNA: TGCAGCGTTGGGGGGACAGAACTGTACTACGAGCAGTACTTC. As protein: CSVGGTELYYEQYF.

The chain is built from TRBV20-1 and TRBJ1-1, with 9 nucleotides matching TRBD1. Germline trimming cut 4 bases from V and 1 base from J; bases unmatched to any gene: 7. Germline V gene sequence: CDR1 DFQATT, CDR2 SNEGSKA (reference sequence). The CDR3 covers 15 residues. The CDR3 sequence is CSATPWDRANTEAFF. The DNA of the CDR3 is TGCAGTGCTACTCCGTGGGACAGGGCGAACACTGAAGCTTTCTTT.

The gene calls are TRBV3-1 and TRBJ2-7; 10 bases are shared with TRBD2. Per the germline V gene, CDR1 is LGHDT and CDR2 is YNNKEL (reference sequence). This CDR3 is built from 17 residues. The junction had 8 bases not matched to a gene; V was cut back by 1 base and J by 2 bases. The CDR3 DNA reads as TGTGCCAGCAGCCAAGGCGGTCTCGGACTAGCGGCCTACGAGCAGTACTTC. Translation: CASSQGGLGLAAYEQYF.